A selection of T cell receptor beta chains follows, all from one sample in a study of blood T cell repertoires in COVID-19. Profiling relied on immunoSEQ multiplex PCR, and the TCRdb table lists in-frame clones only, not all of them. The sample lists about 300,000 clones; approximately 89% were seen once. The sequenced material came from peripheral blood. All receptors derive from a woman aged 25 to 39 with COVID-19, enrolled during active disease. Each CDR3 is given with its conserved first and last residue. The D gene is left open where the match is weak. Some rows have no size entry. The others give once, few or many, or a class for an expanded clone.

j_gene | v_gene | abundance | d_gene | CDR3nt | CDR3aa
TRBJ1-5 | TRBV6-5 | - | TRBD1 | TGTGCCAGCAGGAAGGGACAGGGTAATCAGCCCCAGCATTTT | CASRKGQGNQPQHF
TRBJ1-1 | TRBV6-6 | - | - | TGTGCCAGCAGACCCGGGACACCCAACACTGAAGCTTTCTTT | CASRPGTPNTEAFF
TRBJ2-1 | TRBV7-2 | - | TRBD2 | TGTGCCAGCAGCTTAGACGGGACTAGCACCCATGGGCAGTTCTTC | CASSLDGTSTHGQFF
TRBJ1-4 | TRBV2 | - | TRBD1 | TGTGCCAGCACCATTGACCGGGACAGGGTGAGAAAACTGTTTTTT | CASTIDRDRVRKLFF
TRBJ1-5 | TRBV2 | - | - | TGTGCCAGCAAACAGGGATACGGGAGCAATCAGCCCCAGCATTTT | CASKQGYGSNQPQHF
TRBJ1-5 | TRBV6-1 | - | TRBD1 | TGTGCCAGCAGTGAAATTTACGGCAGGGGGAGACACTATAGCAATCAGCCCCAGCATTTT | CASSEIYGRGRHYSNQPQHF
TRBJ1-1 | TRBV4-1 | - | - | TGCGCCAGCAGCCAAGTAACGGTCAGGGCAGGGATGCCTGAAGCTTTCTTT | CASSQVTVRAGMPEAFF
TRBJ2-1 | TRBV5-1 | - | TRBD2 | TGCGCCAGCAGCCAGGGACTAGCGGACTACAATGAGCAGTTCTTC | CASSQGLADYNEQFF
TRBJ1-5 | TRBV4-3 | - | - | TGCGCCAGCAGCCAAGATAGGAGGGAGAATCAGCCCCAGCATTTT | CASSQDRRENQPQHF
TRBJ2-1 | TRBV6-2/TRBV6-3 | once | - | TGTGCCAGCAGTTACTCAGTGGGGGCGGGTGAGCAGTTCTTC | CASSYSVGAGEQFF
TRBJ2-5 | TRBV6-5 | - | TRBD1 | TGTGCCAGCCTACTAACCCCGGGACAGGGTGAGACCCAGTACTTC | CASLLTPGQGETQYF
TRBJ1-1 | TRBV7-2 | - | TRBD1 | TGTGCCAGCAGCGAAGGACAGGACACTGAAGCTTTCTTT | CASSEGQDTEAFF
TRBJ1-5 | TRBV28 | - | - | TGTGCCAGCAGTGTGGAGGGGGAGGGTTCTCAGCCCCAGCATTTT | CASSVEGEGSQPQHF
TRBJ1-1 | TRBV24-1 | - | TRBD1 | TGTGCCACCAGTGTATTAATAGGGACAGGGGCCCAGTTCGGCACTGAAGCTTTCTTT | CATSVLIGTGAQFGTEAFF
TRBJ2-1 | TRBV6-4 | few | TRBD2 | TGTGCCAGCAGTGACTCAGCGGGGGGGTACAATGAGCAGTTCTTC | CASSDSAGGYNEQFF
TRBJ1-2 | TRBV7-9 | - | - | TGTGCCAGCAGCGATAAAGGGGCGGGGAACTATGGCTACACCTTC | CASSDKGAGNYGYTF
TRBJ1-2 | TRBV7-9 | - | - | TGTGCCAGCAGCTTTTCCAGGGGATACGACTATGGCTACACCTTC | CASSFSRGYDYGYTF
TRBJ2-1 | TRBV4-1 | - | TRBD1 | TGCGCCAGCAGCCAAGGTATATCGGGACAGGGGCGCGATGAGCAGTTCTTC | CASSQGISGQGRDEQFF
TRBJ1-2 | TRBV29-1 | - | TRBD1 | TGCAGCGCCGCCCAGGACAGGGACGACTATGGCTACACCTTC | CSAAQDRDDYGYTF
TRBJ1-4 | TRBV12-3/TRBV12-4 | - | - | TGTGCCAGCGCTACGGGGGATGAAAAACTGTTTTTT | CASATGDEKLFF
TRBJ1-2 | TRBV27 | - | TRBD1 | TGTGCCAGCAGTCCCGGGACAGGCATGAAGGATGGCTACACCTTC | CASSPGTGMKDGYTF
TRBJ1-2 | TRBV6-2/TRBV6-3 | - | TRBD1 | TGTGCCAGCAGTCGTCTACAGGGGAGCGGGGGCTACACCTTC | CASSRLQGSGGYTF
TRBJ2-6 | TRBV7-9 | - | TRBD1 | TGTGCCAACACCGGGATGACACGGACAGGACAGGCGACTACCTCTGGGGCCAACGTCCTGACTTTC | CANTGMTRTGQATTSGANVLTF
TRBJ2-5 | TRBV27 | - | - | TGTGCCAGCAGTTTACTTGCCAGCCAAGAGACCCAGTACTTC | CASSLLASQETQYF
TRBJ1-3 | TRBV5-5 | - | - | TGTGCCAGCAGCTCCTCAGGTGGTGGAAACACCATATATTTT | CASSSSGGGNTIYF
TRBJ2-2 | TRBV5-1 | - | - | TGCGCCAGCAGCTTTGACAGTGCCGGCGGGGAGCTGTTTTTT | CASSFDSAGGELFF
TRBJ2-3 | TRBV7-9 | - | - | TGTGCCAGCAGCTTAGTTGGAGCCCGTCTAGATACGCAGTATTTT | CASSLVGARLDTQYF
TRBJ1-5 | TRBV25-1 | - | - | TGTGCCAGCAGCCCTGACACAGGGAATGGTCAGCCCCAGCATTTT | CASSPDTGNGQPQHF
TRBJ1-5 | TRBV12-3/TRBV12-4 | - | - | TGTGCCAGCAGGGGAAGAGCCGAGGGGCCCCAGCATTTT | CASRGRAEGPQHF
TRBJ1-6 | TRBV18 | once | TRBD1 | TGTGCCAGCTCACCACAGGGGGCTTCGGAATCACCCCTCCACTTT | CASSPQGASESPLHF
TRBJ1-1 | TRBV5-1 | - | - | TGCGCCAGCAGCTTGGCCGGGCAGGGGAGGGCCACTGAAGCTTTCTTT | CASSLAGQGRATEAFF
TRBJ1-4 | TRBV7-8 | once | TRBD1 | TGTGCCAGCAGCTTTGAGACAGGGAAAGTTGAAAAACTGTTTTTT | CASSFETGKVEKLFF
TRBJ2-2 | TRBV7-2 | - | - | TGTGCCAGCAGCCCGACTAGGTTAGGCGGGGAGCTGTTTTTT | CASSPTRLGGELFF
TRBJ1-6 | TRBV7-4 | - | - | TGTGCCAGCAGCCTCACCCGCCTAGACAGGTTGGCTAATAATTCACCCCTCCACTTT | CASSLTRLDRLANNSPLHF
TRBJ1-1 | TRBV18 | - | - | TGTGCCAGCTCAGACACAGGGTCTGTTGAAGCTTTCTTT | CASSDTGSVEAFF
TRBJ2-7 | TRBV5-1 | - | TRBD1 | TGCGCCAGCAGCTTGGACCTCGGGACAGGGGGCTACGAGCAGTACTTC | CASSLDLGTGGYEQYF
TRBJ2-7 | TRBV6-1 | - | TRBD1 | TGTGCCAGCAGTGAAGCTCGTCACGTGGTACCGTACCGGGACAGATACTACGAGCAGTACTTC | CASSEARHVVPYRDRYYEQYF
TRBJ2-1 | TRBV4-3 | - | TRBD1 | TGCGCCAGCAGCCAAGATTTGGGACAGGGCTACAATGAGCAGTTCTTC | CASSQDLGQGYNEQFF
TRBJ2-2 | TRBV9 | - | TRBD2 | TGTGCCAGCAGCGTAAGCGGGGGGGCCGGCGGGGAGCTGTTTTTT | CASSVSGGAGGELFF
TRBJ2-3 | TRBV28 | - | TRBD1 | TGTGCCAGCAGCTCGACAGGGGCAAGCACAGATACGCAGTATTTT | CASSSTGASTDTQYF
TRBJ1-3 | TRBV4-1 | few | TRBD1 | TGCGCCAGCAGCCCGCCAGGCAGGGGGCGAATGGGAAACACCATATATTTT | CASSPPGRGRMGNTIYF
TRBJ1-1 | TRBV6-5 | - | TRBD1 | TGTGCCAGCAGCTACCACCAGGGGGCAAGCACTGAAGCTTTCTTT | CASSYHQGASTEAFF
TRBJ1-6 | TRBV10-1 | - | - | TGCGCCAGCCAATTTAGTAATTCACCCCTCCACTTT | CASQFSNSPLHF
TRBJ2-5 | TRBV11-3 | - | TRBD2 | TGTGCCAGCAGCTTAGGACTAGCGGGGCTTCAAGAGACCCAGTACTTC | CASSLGLAGLQETQYF
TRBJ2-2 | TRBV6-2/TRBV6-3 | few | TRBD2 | TGTGCCAGCAGTGATTCTAGCGGGGCCACCGGGGAGCTGTTTTTT | CASSDSSGATGELFF
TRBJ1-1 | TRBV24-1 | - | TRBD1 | TGTGCCACCAGTACAGGGGCTGAAGCTTTCTTT | CATSTGAEAFF
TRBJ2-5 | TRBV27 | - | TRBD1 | TGTGCCAGCAGTCTGCTGACAGGGGGCAGAGAGACCCAGTACTTC | CASSLLTGGRETQYF
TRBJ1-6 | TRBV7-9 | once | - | TGTGCCAGCGCAGTCTCCTATAATTCACCCCTCCACTTT | CASAVSYNSPLHF
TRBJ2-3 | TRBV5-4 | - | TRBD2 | TGTGCCAGCAGCGAGGGACTAGCGGGGGCCGATACGCAGTATTTT | CASSEGLAGADTQYF
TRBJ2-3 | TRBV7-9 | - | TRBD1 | TGTGCCAGCCCCTCCCCGGGACAGGGGAGCACAGATACGCAGTATTTT | CASPSPGQGSTDTQYF
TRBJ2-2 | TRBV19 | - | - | TGTGCCAGTAGTATAGAATCGGGCACCGGGGAGCTGTTTTTT | CASSIESGTGELFF
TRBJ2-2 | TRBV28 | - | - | TGTGCCAGCAACCCTCTTAGTACGAACACCGGGGAGCTGTTTTTT | CASNPLSTNTGELFF
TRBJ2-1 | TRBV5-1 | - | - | TGCGCCAGCAGCTTGGCGGGGAATTGGGATGAGCAGTTCTTC | CASSLAGNWDEQFF
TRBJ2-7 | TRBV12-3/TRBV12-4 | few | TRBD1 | TGTGCCAGCAGCTCCGGGACAGCCTACGAGCAGTACTTC | CASSSGTAYEQYF
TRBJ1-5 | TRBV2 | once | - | TGTGCCAGCAGTGAGGGAGAGGGTCAGCCCCAGCATTTT | CASSEGEGQPQHF
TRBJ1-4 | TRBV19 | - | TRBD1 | TGTGCCAGTAGTGACCCGGGACAGGCAGACAATAATGAAAAACTGTTTTTT | CASSDPGQADNNEKLFF
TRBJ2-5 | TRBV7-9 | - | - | TGTGCCAGCAGCTTGGTCAGAGGGCAGCTCGAGACCCAGTACTTC | CASSLVRGQLETQYF
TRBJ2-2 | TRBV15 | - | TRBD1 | TGTGCCACCAGCAGGTCGACAGGGTTGGAGGACACCGGGGAGCTGTTTTTT | CATSRSTGLEDTGELFF